The entry below gives a single TCR beta chain sequence along with its context. The data were taken from a study of cytotoxic CD8 clonotypes in ibrutinib-treated CLL. The protocol was immunoSEQ multiplex PCR, while the TCRdb copy is restricted to in-frame clones and leaves out a portion. The sample lists more than 300,000 clones, 80% occurring once. Libraries of TCR beta were made from about 1.8 micrograms of genomic DNA that came from cryopreserved PBMCs. The origin of this receptor is a human donor with chronic lymphocytic leukemia. The sequencing used PBMCs, collected before ibrutinib treatment.

CDR3 region: CSVEKTGRFTDTQYF. The CDR3 DNA sequence: TGCAGCGTTGAAAAGACAGGGCGGTTCACAGATACGCAGTATTTT. The chain recombines TRBV29-1 with TRBJ2-3; TRBD1 agrees at 7 bases. V dropped 2 bases and J dropped 2; count of bases not matched to a gene: 7. Germline V gene sequence: CDR1 SQVTM, CDR2 ANQGSEA. This CDR3 is built from 15 residues.